These T cell receptor beta chains were read from a single sample in a study of CD4 and CD8 cells across lung adenocarcinoma regions. TCRdb reanalysed the PCR reads using MiXCR and keeps one entry per CDR3 protein. The repertoire holds 13,000 or so distinct CDR3 sequences, with around 50% as singletons. Source material: CD8+ T cells from the margin of a lung tumor. The receptors were sampled from a male donor with lung adenocarcinoma. The CD4 and CD8 labels of this study may be unreliable. The CDR3 runs from the conserved cysteine through the conserved F or W. Fields, in order: D gene, clone size, V gene, J gene, CDR3 protein, CDR3 DNA. D genes are given only for firm matches. A clone size is listed for some rows: how often the clone was seen (once, few, many), or a class if it is expanded.

D gene: -; clone size: -; V gene: TRBV7-2; J gene: TRBJ1-6; CDR3 protein: CASSWGRVSNSPLHF; CDR3 DNA: TGTGCCAGCAGCTGGGGGCGGGTTAGTAATTCACCCCTCCACTTT
D gene: -; clone size: -; V gene: TRBV7-8; J gene: TRBJ2-7; CDR3 protein: CASSLSDYEQYF; CDR3 DNA: TGTGCCAGCAGCTTGAGTGATTACGAGCAGTACTTC
D gene: -; clone size: -; V gene: TRBV27; J gene: TRBJ2-3; CDR3 protein: CASSRGRLADTQYF; CDR3 DNA: TGTGCCAGCAGTAGAGGGAGGCTCGCAGATACGCAGTATTTT
D gene: TRBD2; clone size: -; V gene: TRBV4-1; J gene: TRBJ2-3; CDR3 protein: CANSLGPGLAGGPADTQYF; CDR3 DNA: TGCGCCAACAGCCTCGGACCGGGACTAGCGGGAGGGCCAGCAGATACGCAGTATTTT
D gene: -; clone size: -; V gene: TRBV5-1; J gene: TRBJ2-1; CDR3 protein: CASKAGTNEQFF; CDR3 DNA: TGCGCCAGCAAGGCAGGGACCAATGAGCAGTTCTTC
D gene: -; clone size: once; V gene: TRBV6-1; J gene: TRBJ1-3; CDR3 protein: CASSEQVASYVGGNTIYF; CDR3 DNA: TGTGCCAGCAGTGAACAAGTTGCGTCGTACGTTGGGGGAAACACCATATATTTT
D gene: -; clone size: few; V gene: TRBV20-1; J gene: TRBJ2-4; CDR3 protein: CSAMGWAKNIQYF; CDR3 DNA: TGCAGTGCTATGGGTTGGGCCAAAAACATTCAGTACTTC
D gene: TRBD2; clone size: -; V gene: TRBV6-1; J gene: TRBJ2-5; CDR3 protein: CASSEALVRLAGVSQYF; CDR3 DNA: TGTGCCAGCAGTGAGGCGCTTGTTAGACTAGCGGGAGTTTCCCAGTACTTC
D gene: -; clone size: few; V gene: TRBV11-3; J gene: TRBJ2-1; CDR3 protein: CASSLGTDEQFF; CDR3 DNA: TGTGCCAGCAGCCTAGGAACGGATGAGCAGTTCTTC
D gene: TRBD2; clone size: many; V gene: TRBV10-2; J gene: TRBJ2-3; CDR3 protein: CASSGRTSGTDTQYF; CDR3 DNA: TGCGCCAGCAGTGGGCGGACTAGCGGCACAGATACGCAGTATTTT
D gene: TRBD1; clone size: -; V gene: TRBV5-1; J gene: TRBJ2-7; CDR3 protein: CASSWTGEGYEQYF; CDR3 DNA: TGCGCCAGCAGCTGGACAGGGGAGGGCTACGAGCAGTACTTC
D gene: -; clone size: -; V gene: TRBV10-2; J gene: TRBJ2-4; CDR3 protein: CPSWRRWTKNTQYF; CDR3 DNA: TGCCCCAGCTGGCGGCGGTGGACCAAAAATACGCAGTATTTC
D gene: -; clone size: -; V gene: TRBV4-1; J gene: TRBJ2-7; CDR3 protein: CASSQGPRAYEQYF; CDR3 DNA: TGCGCCAGCAGCCAAGGCCCGAGGGCCTACGAGCAGTACTTC
D gene: TRBD1; clone size: -; V gene: TRBV4-3; J gene: TRBJ2-6; CDR3 protein: CASSQTGGATGANVLTF; CDR3 DNA: TGCGCCAGCAGCCAGACAGGGGGCGCAACTGGGGCCAACGTCCTGACTTTC
D gene: -; clone size: medium-sized; V gene: TRBV6-1; J gene: TRBJ2-2; CDR3 protein: CASSREPGPASTGELFF; CDR3 DNA: TGTGCCAGCAGCCGTGAACCGGGGCCTGCTTCTACCGGGGAGCTGTTTTTT
D gene: TRBD2; clone size: once; V gene: TRBV27; J gene: TRBJ2-5; CDR3 protein: CASRGRGADTQYF; CDR3 DNA: TGTGCCAGCAGGGGGAGGGGTGCGGACACCCAGTACTTC
D gene: -; clone size: few; V gene: TRBV6-1; J gene: TRBJ1-2; CDR3 protein: CASIRDYYGYTF; CDR3 DNA: TGTGCCAGCATCCGGGACTACTATGGCTACACCTTC
D gene: -; clone size: -; V gene: TRBV6-5; J gene: TRBJ2-1; CDR3 protein: CASSYGQHSYEQFF; CDR3 DNA: TGTGCCAGCAGTTACGGTCAACACAGCTACGAGCAGTTCTTC
D gene: TRBD1; clone size: few; V gene: TRBV20-1; J gene: TRBJ2-3; CDR3 protein: CSARDQRTGGLHTQYF; CDR3 DNA: TGCAGTGCTAGAGATCAAAGGACAGGGGGCTTACATACGCAGTATTTT
D gene: TRBD2; clone size: few; V gene: TRBV7-8; J gene: TRBJ2-1; CDR3 protein: CASSVRGAGGLYEQFF; CDR3 DNA: TGTGCCAGCAGCGTTCGGGGAGCGGGGGGACTCTACGAGCAGTTCTTC
D gene: -; clone size: medium-sized; V gene: TRBV6-5; J gene: TRBJ1-6; CDR3 protein: CASNSGPYNSPLHF; CDR3 DNA: TGTGCCAGCAACTCCGGGCCCTATAATTCACCCCTCCACTTT
D gene: TRBD2; clone size: -; V gene: TRBV6-1; J gene: TRBJ2-3; CDR3 protein: CASKDSGSHTDTQYF; CDR3 DNA: TGTGCCAGCAAAGATAGCGGGAGCCACACAGATACGCAGTATTTT
D gene: -; clone size: few; V gene: TRBV6-1; J gene: TRBJ2-7; CDR3 protein: CASSGDFSYEQYF; CDR3 DNA: TGTGCCAGCAGTGGTGACTTCTCCTACGAGCAGTACTTC
D gene: -; clone size: -; V gene: TRBV27; J gene: TRBJ2-4; CDR3 protein: CARSLTSTDTQYF; CDR3 DNA: TGTGCCAGGAGCCTTACAAGCACAGACACGCAGTACTTC
D gene: -; clone size: many; V gene: TRBV6-1; J gene: TRBJ2-7; CDR3 protein: CASTGTLGYEQYF; CDR3 DNA: TGTGCCAGTACCGGGACCCTTGGGTACGAGCAGTACTTC
D gene: -; clone size: few; V gene: TRBV12-3/TRBV12-4; J gene: TRBJ1-5; CDR3 protein: CASSLGHDRSNQPQHF; CDR3 DNA: TGTGCCAGCAGTTTAGGGCACGACAGGAGCAATCAGCCCCAGCATTTT